This T cell receptor (beta chain) was profiled in a study of shared clonotypes between healthy human individuals. On the study more broadly: Every donor yielded three CD4 naive, three CD4 memory, two CD8 naive and one CD8 memory plate.

Generated by immunoSEQ multiplex PCR, the TCRdb table keeps only in-frame clones and is missing some. This sample has around 2,000,000 clones, with about 95% found just once. CDR1 and CDR2 from the germline V gene are SGHVS and FQNEAQ. After removal of 2 bases from V and 2 bases from J, the junction contained 8 bases not matched to a gene. CDR3 length equals 17 residues. The naive CD8 subset, CD45RO-negative cells positively selected for CCR7, excluded terminally differentiated effector memory CD45RA+ cells. Notes on the study in general: Against clonotypes common to all four donors, non-shared ones had lower generation probabilities. Represented diversity (both genetic and exposure-history) was limited by the small number of donors. With several donors compared, around 5% of naive CD4 clonotypes were shared.

With regard to this clone: The target antigen is unknown.

Sequenced input: naive CD8+ T cells sorted from blood. The chain employs TRBV7-8 and TRBJ2-1; 8 bases fit TRBD2. The sequence derives from a man younger than 35 in good health. The CDR3 is CASSLTPPGGAYNEQFF. The CDR3 region has the DNA TGTGCCAGCAGCTTAACTCCCCCCGGGGGGGCCTACAATGAGCAGTTCTTC.